This entry is about one T cell receptor (beta chain). What this receptor recognizes is not known. Per-nucleotide qualities are absent, and no much larger clonotype sits a single base away. The data are from a study of cytomegalovirus exposure and HLA in healthy donors (dated by TCRdb to 2016 to 2017). Broadly, across the study: In an earlier analysis of roughly 500 of the donors, about 260 Gb of sequence data and 95 million to 130 million unique TCR beta sequences from 150 million to 200 million T cells were reported. Along with the roughly 710-subject first cohort, a separate validation cohort of over a hundred different subjects was used. The study profiled the T cell repertoires of about 640 subjects by immunosequencing and related them to cytomegalovirus serostatus. Every discovery cohort repertoire had been produced on one sequencing platform. Class I and class II HLA loci were covered by the typing at four-digit resolution. An earlier analysis of approximately 500 of the donors applied high-throughput TCR beta sequencing to assess whether each TCR beta V gene segment acted as functional or pseudogenic. Across 398 genotyped donors of the cohort, an average of 235,054 unique TCR beta nucleotide sequences per donor were sequenced, and about a sixth of those sequences were non-productive. The number of typed donors differed by locus: about 629-630 for A, B, C, DRB1 and DQB1; some 500 for DQA1; 606 for DPA1; and about 470 for DPB1. Because of strong linkage in the cohort, roughly five DR-DQ haplotypes were treated as single units for association and clustering. The study aimed to test whether signatures of past pathogen exposure could be identified by cataloging public T cell receptors. In a later genetic analysis, genome-wide SNP genotypes for about three fifths of the 666 donors were used, and that subset was treated as a discovery cohort. Of the approximately 400 genotyped donors, more than 75% were placed in the genetic ancestry cluster associated with self-reported Caucasian donors. In a later analysis, previously published TCR beta repertoires from 500 to 750 donors were re-analyzed and high-resolution HLA genotyping was added so that TCR occurrence patterns could be studied. Approximately 300 gigabases of sequencing data and 70 million to 85 million unique TCR sequences were included in an early release covering around 650 HLA-typed donors. Donor age, sex, ethnicity and CMV serostatus were compiled alongside the repertoire data. In the later analysis, no new phenotypic data were used to find candidate immune exposures; instead, reliance was placed on TCR beta sequences and their occurrence across donors. To predict cytomegalovirus infection status, the study brought together high-throughput TCR immunosequencing, statistical association of individual TCRs with disease status, and machine learning. Broader findings and caveats from the paper: Because HLA typing was unavailable for some donors at each locus, only the typed subset was used in association tests. An earlier analysis of around 540 of the donors showed that most TCR beta V segments appeared in productive rearrangements either about 87% or about 30% of the time, which broadly matched IMGT annotations. According to a later analysis, parvovirus B19, influenza, CMV and Epstein-Barr virus appeared linked to several top co-occurrence clusters. The earlier analysis of fewer than 750 of the donors excluded seventeen rarely observed V segments, including chromosome 9 orphons, because counts were too low. Three of the identified cytomegalovirus-associated TCR beta chains were confirmed in vitro to be specific for cytomegalovirus antigens. The study listed 150 to 200 TCR beta chains as associated with cytomegalovirus. Roughly uniform sequencing depth across donors was assumed in presence/absence analyses, although this assumption may not hold. According to a later analysis, most CMV-associated TCR beta chains appeared to be HLA-restricted, and the HLA associations seemed to be driven largely by CMV exposure. A further reported finding was that TCR beta sequences accurately predicted the HLA-A and HLA-B alleles for most subjects in the first cohort. Specific HLA alleles were associated with 15,000 to 20,000 TCR beta sequences at a false discovery rate of 0.05 in a later analysis. A later analysis found that HLA-associated TCR beta chains were more clonally expanded and had lower generation probabilities than equally common non-associated chains. CMV serostatus was the only immune exposure information available for the cohort. When HLA alleles, especially DR and DQ, strongly co-occurred, TCR associations were difficult to assign to individual alleles. In a later genetic analysis, a missense DCLRE1C variant was associated with V-gene and J-gene trimming of TCR beta chains, and the association was replicated in an independent cohort. Correlated functional status among segregating V segments might reflect linkage disequilibrium, but an unknown experimental factor could not be ruled out. A later analysis found that TCR association rates varied across HLA loci, with DRB1 alleles showing the most associated TCRs and HLA-C alleles the fewest. Most TCR sequences were seen in very few donors, while some public TCRs were found in many individuals. Cytomegalovirus status was reported to be diagnosed by the classifier with high specificity and sensitivity in both the original and validation cohorts. Because the 87-base-pair reads could not distinguish some IMGT-functional V segments, including TRBV6-2 and TRBV6-3, those segments were excluded. In this cohort, only TCR beta chains were sequenced, and detectable features were limited by the absence of alpha or paired-chain data. A cluster of highly shared sequence variants was judged likely to be a technical artifact of the sequencing pipeline. Compared with the roughly 670-donor mean, donors in an Asian-associated ancestry cluster had fewer N-insertions in productive TCRs, according to a later genetic analysis. It was suggested by the authors that the approach could potentially be generalized to other disease states and immunological phenotypes.

As encoded in the germline V gene, CDR1 is SGHDT while CDR2 is YYEEEE. V trim: 4 bases; J trim: 9 bases; unmatched bases: 7. From cysteine to phenylalanine, the CDR3 is 14 amino acids long. Here the CDR3 DNA is all that survives: 42 bases in frame from base 1. Preparation of the library involved the immunoSEQ multiplex PCR assay. For the multiplex PCR, a mixture combining 60 forward primers for TCR Vbeta segments and 13 reverse primers for TCR Jbeta segments was used. The CDR3 region of rearranged TCR beta genes was amplified from genomic DNA by a multiplex PCR assay. The amplified TCR beta libraries were sequenced on the Illumina HiSeq System as 87-base-pair reads. On the study's bioinformatics: In a later analysis, some 80 million unique TCR beta chains were counted across the 500 to 700 repertoires, and about 9.9 million of these chains were shared by at least two donors. Raw reads were error-corrected and collapsed into unique sequences with a nearest-neighbor algorithm that merged closely related sequences to remove PCR and sequencing errors. To assign V, D and J gene segments, CDR3 sequences were aligned to IMGT reference sequences. For a sequence to be retained, a match of at least six nucleotides was required to both a V gene segment and a J gene segment. Rearrangements were called productive when the CDR3 lacked stop codons and stayed in frame with V and J; all others were non-productive. Following IMGT convention, CDR3 was defined as the stretch from the second conserved V-encoded cysteine up to the conserved J-encoded phenylalanine. In an earlier analysis of 550 to 650 of the donors, sequences lacking an unambiguous match to a single V gene segment were excluded. In an earlier analysis of almost 600 of the donors, a V segment was called functional when productive rearrangements were above 56.7%, and segregating when the standard deviation between donors exceeded 5%. To diagnose cytomegalovirus status from the catalog of TCR beta chain sequences, a statistical classification framework was built. In a later analysis, TCR nucleotide sequences were compared against IMGT/GENE-DB human TR gene sequences so that V and J genes could be assigned. The TCRdist pipeline was used in a later analysis to assign CDR3 sequences and most-parsimonious VDJ recombination scenarios. In a later analysis, each TCR beta chain was defined by its CDR3 amino acid sequence together with its V-gene family, and reads without a unique V-gene family were excluded. To address suspected cross-contamination and a sequencing artifact, a later analysis removed some 620 highly shared, low-generation-probability nucleotide sequences. For each public chain, a later analysis derived a clonal expansion index from normalized ranks of inferred template counts within each repertoire. In a later analysis, generation probabilities were computed with a VDJ recombination model fitted to out-of-frame rearrangements, and the resulting probabilities were checked against IGoR. In a later analysis, hypergeometric tests were used to score TCR-TCR, TCR-HLA and TCR-CMV co-occurrence, with a repertoire-size bias correction applied to TCR pairs. To estimate false discovery rates, a later analysis permuted the HLA or CMV assignments 20 times. In a later analysis, co-occurring TCRs were grouped using DBSCAN, and TCRdist sequence similarity was added for clustering within HLA-allele-positive subsets. For co-occurrence clustering, repertoires with fewer than 30,000 or more than 120,000 public chains were excluded, along with roughly 5 repertoires with anomalous nucleotide sharing. The table was pulled from immuneACCESS by TCRdb, which kept in-frame rearrangements only. Such tables lose some clones; where checked, under half of the loss comes from unresolved V genes, and the rest has no known cause. V and J calls and clone size follow that table, whereas D and trimming were derived from the DNA. The sample yields around 120,000 clones; approximately 80% were counted once. Roughly 4.3% of the sample belongs to the ten largest clones.

The cohort consisted of 600 to 750 healthy bone marrow donors. Cohort members were all nominally healthy when sampled, although unrecorded immune exposures were likely present. The donor was CMV seropositive and was included in the group of about 290 seropositive cohort members. Every donor gave a peripheral blood sample, and the peripheral blood mononuclear cells from that sample were used for TCR beta sequencing. The Qiagen DNeasy Blood Extraction Kit was used to extract genomic DNA from the blood cell samples. What was sequenced was PBMCs. This TCR came from a man aged 25-40 years in good health and CMV-seropositive. Here the chain combines TRBV5-6 and TRBJ1-6, and TRBD1 matches 7 of the central bases. The CDR3: CASSTPTGISPLHF. The DNA sequence is as follows: TGTGCCAGCAGCACCCCGACAGGGATTTCACCCCTCCACTTT.